A selection of T cell receptor beta chains follows, all from one sample in a study of human T cells and chemical hapten exposure. TCRdb called the RACE reads again in MiXCR, with one record for every CDR3 protein. This repertoire shows fewer than 400,000 distinct CDR3 sequences, about 7% found once; its top ten account for around 8.2%. The material was whole blood, obtained in connection with sensitization to the hapten diphenylcyclopropenone (DPC). The receptors come from a woman aged 18 to 35 with alopecia areata. Some clones in this sample may be carry-over from other donors' samples. Both conserved end residues are part of each CDR3. Each record gives: J gene, V gene, CDR3 protein.

TRBJ1-2,TRBV6-1,CASRLPWSSNYGYTF
TRBJ1-5,TRBV4-3,CASSQDLGWQPQHF
TRBJ1-2,TRBV2,CASSRLQGVSVGYTF
TRBJ1-2,TRBV4-1,CASSQVRAFNYGYTF
TRBJ1-6,TRBV12-3/TRBV12-4,CASSSPPGFYNSPLHF
TRBJ2-7,TRBV28,CASRHTMSRDHEQYF
TRBJ2-3,TRBV7-2,CASSLAPVSSGARDTQYF
TRBJ1-2,TRBV7-2,CASSLGSINYGYTF
TRBJ1-5,TRBV7-2,CASSQTGTQPQHF
TRBJ2-3,TRBV4-3,CASSQTLAGGPDTQYF
TRBJ1-5,TRBV6-5,CASRGGQGGNQPQHF
TRBJ1-1,TRBV7-2,CASSFRVLATEAFF
TRBJ1-2,TRBV5-4,CASSLVGPGGYGYTF
TRBJ1-2,TRBV6-2/TRBV6-3,CASRTVANYGYTF
TRBJ1-3,TRBV29-1,CSVENRGRAGNTIYF
TRBJ2-3,TRBV27,CASSLFGGGAATQYF
TRBJ1-2,TRBV28,CASTPGTSDYGYTF
TRBJ2-1,TRBV24-1,CATRSGGADEQFF
TRBJ1-5,TRBV29-1,CSVGASSYQPQHF
TRBJ1-5,TRBV2,CASSEEYRQPQHF
TRBJ2-1,TRBV6-2/TRBV6-3,CASSSPRTGPGEEQFF
TRBJ1-2,TRBV10-3,CAIGEGPLYGYTF
TRBJ1-2,TRBV5-5,CASTNGINYGYTF
TRBJ2-3,TRBV5-1,CASSPGTGEGDTQYF
TRBJ1-5,TRBV4-3,CASSQDRTLNQPQHF